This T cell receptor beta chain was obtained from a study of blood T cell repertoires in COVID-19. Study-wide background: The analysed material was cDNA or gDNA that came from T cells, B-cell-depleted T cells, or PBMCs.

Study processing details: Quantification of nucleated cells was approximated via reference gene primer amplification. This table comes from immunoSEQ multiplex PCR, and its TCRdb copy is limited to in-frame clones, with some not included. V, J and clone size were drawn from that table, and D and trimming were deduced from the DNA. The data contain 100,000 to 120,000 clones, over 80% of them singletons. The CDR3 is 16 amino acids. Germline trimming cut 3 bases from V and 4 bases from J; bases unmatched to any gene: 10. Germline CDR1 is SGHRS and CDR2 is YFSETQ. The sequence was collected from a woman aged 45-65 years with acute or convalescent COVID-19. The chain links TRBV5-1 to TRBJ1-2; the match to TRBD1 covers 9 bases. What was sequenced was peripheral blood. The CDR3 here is CASSSNAGTGLYGYTF. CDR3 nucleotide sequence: TGCGCCAGCAGCTCCAACGCCGGGACAGGGCTCTATGGCTACACCTTC.